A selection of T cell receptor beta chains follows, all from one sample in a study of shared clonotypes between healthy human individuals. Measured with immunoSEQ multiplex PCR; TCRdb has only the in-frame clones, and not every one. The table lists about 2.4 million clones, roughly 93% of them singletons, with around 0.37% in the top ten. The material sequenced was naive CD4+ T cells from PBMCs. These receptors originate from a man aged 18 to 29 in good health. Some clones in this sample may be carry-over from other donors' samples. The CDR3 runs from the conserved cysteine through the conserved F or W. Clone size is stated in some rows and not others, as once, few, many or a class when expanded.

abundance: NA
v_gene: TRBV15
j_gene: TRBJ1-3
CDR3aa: CATSRGGGAGGNTIYF

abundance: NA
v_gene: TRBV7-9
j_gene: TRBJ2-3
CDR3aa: CASSTLDRATDTQYF

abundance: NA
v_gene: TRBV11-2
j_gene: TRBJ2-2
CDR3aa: CASSLGFVGATGELFF

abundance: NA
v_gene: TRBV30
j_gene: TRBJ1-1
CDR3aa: CAWSVQIGTEAFF

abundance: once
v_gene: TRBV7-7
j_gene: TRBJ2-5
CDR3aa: CASSLTLAGAETQYF

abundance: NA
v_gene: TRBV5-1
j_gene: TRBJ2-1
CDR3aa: CASSLNGWIQNEQFF

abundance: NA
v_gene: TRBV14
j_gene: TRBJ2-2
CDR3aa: CASSKKQVALNTGELFF

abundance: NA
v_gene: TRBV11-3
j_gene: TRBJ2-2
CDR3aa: CASSQTRGGNGELFF

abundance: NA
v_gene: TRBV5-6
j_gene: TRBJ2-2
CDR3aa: CASSLEGREGAGELFF

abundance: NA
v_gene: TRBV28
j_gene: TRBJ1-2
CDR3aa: CASSPRLNYGYTF

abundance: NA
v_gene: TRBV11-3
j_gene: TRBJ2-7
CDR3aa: CASSRYPGREDEQYF

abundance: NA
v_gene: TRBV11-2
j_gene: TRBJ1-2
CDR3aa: CASSFVTGTYGYTF

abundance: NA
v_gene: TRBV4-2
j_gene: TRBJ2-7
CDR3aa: CASSRDRGPYEQYF

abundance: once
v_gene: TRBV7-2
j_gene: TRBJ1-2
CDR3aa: CASSGDSFNYGYTF

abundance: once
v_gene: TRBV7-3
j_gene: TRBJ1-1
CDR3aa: CASSAGTPMNTEAFF

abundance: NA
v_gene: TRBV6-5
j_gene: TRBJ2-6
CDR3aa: CASSPTGANVLTF

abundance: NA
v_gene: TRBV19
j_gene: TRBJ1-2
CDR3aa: CASTGDRGNRGYTF

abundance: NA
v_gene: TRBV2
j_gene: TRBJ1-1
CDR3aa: CASSVETVSTEAFF

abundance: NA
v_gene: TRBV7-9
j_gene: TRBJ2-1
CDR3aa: CASSGDLSSYNEQFF

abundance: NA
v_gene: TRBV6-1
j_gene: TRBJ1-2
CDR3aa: CASRAVPFNYGYTF

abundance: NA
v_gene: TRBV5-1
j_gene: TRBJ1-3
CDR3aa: CASSLLQGYSGNTIYF

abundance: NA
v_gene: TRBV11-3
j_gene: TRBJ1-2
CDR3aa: CASSLTSRPYGYTF

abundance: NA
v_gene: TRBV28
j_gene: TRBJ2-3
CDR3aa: CASRRTYLTDTQYF

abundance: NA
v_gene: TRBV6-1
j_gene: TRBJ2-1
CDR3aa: CASREHRGRVRSYNEQFF

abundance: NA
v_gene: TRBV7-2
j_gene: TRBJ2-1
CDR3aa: CASTKQGGAVDEQFF

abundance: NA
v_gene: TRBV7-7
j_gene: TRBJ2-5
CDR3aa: CASSPDSRETQYF

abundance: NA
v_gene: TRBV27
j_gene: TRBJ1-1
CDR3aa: CASSFGTVMNTEAFF

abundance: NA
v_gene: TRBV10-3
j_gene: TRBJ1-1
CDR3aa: CAISAGQGRRTEAFF

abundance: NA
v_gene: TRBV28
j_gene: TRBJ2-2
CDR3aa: CAIGEGVAGELFF

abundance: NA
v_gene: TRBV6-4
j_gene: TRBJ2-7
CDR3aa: CASSDVTPQRSYEQYF

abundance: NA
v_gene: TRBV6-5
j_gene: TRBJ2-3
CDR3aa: CASRVAGVPDTQYF

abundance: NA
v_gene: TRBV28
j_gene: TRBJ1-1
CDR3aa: CASSFGTANTEAFF

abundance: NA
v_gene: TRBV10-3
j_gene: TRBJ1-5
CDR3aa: CAISEWEGDQPQHF

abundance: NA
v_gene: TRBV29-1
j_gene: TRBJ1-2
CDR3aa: CSDEAVRERGYGYTF

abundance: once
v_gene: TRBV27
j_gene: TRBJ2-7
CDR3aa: CASGQQGRRGEQYF

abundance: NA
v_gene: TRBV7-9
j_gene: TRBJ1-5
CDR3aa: CAWGGSNQPQHF

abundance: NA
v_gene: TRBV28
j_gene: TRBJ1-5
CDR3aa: CASSSDRYSNQPQHF